The 10 T cell receptor beta chains listed next were all sequenced from one sample in a study of Ad26.COV2.S vaccination and SARS-CoV-2 variants. The treatment denotes: about 20 received Ad26.COV2.S at low or high dose, single or two shots; about 5 received placebo; per-sample allocation not given. Samples were taken on day 63 after the first vaccine or placebo injection. Generated by immunoSEQ multiplex PCR, the TCRdb table keeps only in-frame clones and is missing some. The data hold around 300,000 clones, with 86% observed a single time. Source: peripheral blood, taken in a trial of Ad26.COV2.S vaccine versus placebo. The source of these receptors is a person aged 18-65 years who received the Ad26.COV2.S COVID-19 vaccine or a placebo.

This clone was observed once. The chain has TRBV6-5 and TRBJ1-1, with D unclear. Germline values: CDR1 MNHEY, CDR2 SVGAGI. Trimming cost V 4 bases and J 0 bases, with 9 bases left between them. The CDR3 covers 14 residues. The CDR3 nucleotides read TGTGCCAGCAGTTTAGCCAGTCTGAACACTGAAGCTTTCTTT. Translated: CASSLASLNTEAFF.

The chain recombines TRBV15 with TRBJ1-1, with D uncertain. This CDR3 has 13 residues. The germline gives CDR1 LNHNV, CDR2 YYDKDF (reference sequence). V lost 0 bases and J lost 11, with 13 bases in between. CDR3 coding DNA: TGTGCCACCAGCAGAGATCAAGGGTTCGGTGCTTTCTTT. It translates to CATSRDQGFGAFF.

This clone was observed once. One end of the junction does not line up with germline, which may come from a read error. This chain links TRBV27 with TRBJ2-5, with D possibly called TRBD1 or TRBD2 (5 bases each). This CDR3 spans 15 amino acids. Germline values: CDR1 MNHEY, CDR2 SMNVEV (reference sequence). This CDR3 is CASRLFSLEGETQYF. The CDR3 region has the DNA TGTGCCAGCAGATTATTTTCCCTAGAGGGGGAGACCCAGTACTTC.

This chain connects TRBV21-1 to TRBJ2-5; the table names TRBD2, a call not compared with the DNA. TRBV21-1 is a listed pseudogene. CDR3 length: 15 residues. The CDR3, as DNA: TGTGCCAGCAGCAAAGTGACTAGCGGGATAGAGACCCAGTACTTC. It yields the protein CASSKVTSGIETQYF.

The rearrangement joins TRBV28 to TRBJ2-7; 8 bases are a match to TRBD2. The CDR3 is 18 residues long. CDR1 and CDR2 from the germline V gene are MDHEN and SYDVKM. Losses at the gene ends were 4 bases for V and 0 bases for J; bases not matched to a gene: 14. The CDR3 region is CASSSGLALSWASYEQYF. The CDR3 nucleotides are TGTGCCAGCAGTTCCGGACTAGCTCTCAGTTGGGCCTCCTACGAGCAGTACTTC.

The chain uses TRBV28 and TRBJ2-7, with D possibly matching TRBD2 (6 bases). The CDR3 runs 13 residues. The germline V and J ends were trimmed by 8 bases and 4 bases, with 15 bases remaining between them. Germline loops: CDR1 MDHEN, CDR2 SYDVKM. For the CDR3, the DNA is TGTGCCAGCTCCCGGGGGAGAAGTTACGAGCAGTACTTC. This translates into CASSRGRSYEQYF.

The V call is TRBV6-1, the J call TRBJ1-2; no clear D gene. Trimming took off 0 bases at V and 4 bases at J, with 15 bases between the two ends. The V gene's germline CDR1 is MNHNS and CDR2 SASEGT. The CDR3 covers 16 residues. The CDR3 nucleotides are TGTGCCAGCAGTGAAGCTCTTGAGGGATCAATCTATGGCTACACCTTC. It encodes CASSEALEGSIYGYTF.

The chain links TRBV28 to TRBJ2-2; D is uncertain. V gave up 6 bases and J gave up 9 bases, with 17 bases separating them. Germline values: CDR1 MDHEN, CDR2 SYDVKM. This CDR3 region has 14 residues. This CDR3 reads CASRTPTSGRELFF. In DNA form, the CDR3 reads TGTGCCAGCAGAACACCGACGAGTGGCCGGGAGCTGTTTTTT.

The chain is built from TRBV7-2 and TRBJ1-2; D gene ambiguous. This CDR3 region has 11 residues. Deletions cut 1 base from V and 12 bases from J, with 9 bases between. Germline CDR1 SGHTA, CDR2 FQGNSA. CDR3 region: CASSLGRFHTF. CDR3 coding DNA: TGTGCCAGCAGCTTAGGCCGTTTCCACACCTTC.

The chain has TRBV2 and TRBJ2-4, with no clear D. The CDR3 spans 16 residues. V gave up 1 base and J gave up 0 bases, with 10 bases separating them. CDR1 and CDR2 (germline): SNHLY, FYNNEI. The CDR3 DNA reads as TGTGCCAGCAGTGAAGGGGCAGTTTTAGCCAAAAACATTCAGTACTTC. It encodes CASSEGAVLAKNIQYF.